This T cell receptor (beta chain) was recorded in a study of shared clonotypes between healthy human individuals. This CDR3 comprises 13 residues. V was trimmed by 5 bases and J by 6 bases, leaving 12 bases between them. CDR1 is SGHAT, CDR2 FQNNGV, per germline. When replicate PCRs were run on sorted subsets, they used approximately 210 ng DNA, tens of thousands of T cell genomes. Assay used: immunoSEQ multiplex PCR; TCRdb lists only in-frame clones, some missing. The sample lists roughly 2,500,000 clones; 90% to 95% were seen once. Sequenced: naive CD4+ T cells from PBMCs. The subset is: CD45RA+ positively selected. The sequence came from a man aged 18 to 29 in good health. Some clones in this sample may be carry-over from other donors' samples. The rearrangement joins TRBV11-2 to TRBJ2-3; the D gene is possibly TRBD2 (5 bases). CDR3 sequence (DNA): TGTGCCAGCAGCGGAGGAACTAGGGATACGCAGTATTTT. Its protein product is CASSGGTRDTQYF. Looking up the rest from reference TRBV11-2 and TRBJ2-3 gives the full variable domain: EAGVAQSPRYKIIEKRQSVAFWCNPISGHATLYWYQQILGQGPKLLIQFQNNGVVDDSQLPKDRFSAERLKGVDSTLKIQPAKLEDSAVYLCASSGGTRDTQYFGPGTRLTVL.